This T cell receptor (beta chain) was sequenced for a study of cytomegalovirus exposure and HLA in healthy donors. This CDR3 comprises 13 residues. Germline V lookup: CDR1 SGDLS, CDR2 YYNGEE. The V gene lost 3 bases and the J gene lost 0 bases, with 5 bases spanning the gap. With 60 Vbeta and 13 Jbeta primers, the PCR was carried out. Assay used: immunoSEQ multiplex PCR; TCRdb lists only in-frame clones, some missing. The sample lists 150,000 or so clones; about 70% were seen once. The chain has TRBV9 and TRBJ2-3; D call uncertain. The clonotype comes from a male donor in good health and CMV-seronegative. The sequenced sample was PBMCs. CDR3 amino acids: CASSGPSTDTQYF. For the CDR3, the DNA is TGTGCCAGCAGCGGGCCAAGCACAGATACGCAGTATTTT.